A single sample is the source of the 9 T cell receptor beta chains below, sequenced in a study of blood T cell repertoires in COVID-19. The protocol was immunoSEQ multiplex PCR, while the TCRdb copy is restricted to in-frame clones and leaves out a portion. The table shows 35,000 to 50,000 clones, with nearly 90% occurring only once. Sequencing input: peripheral blood. Receptor source: a man aged 50 or older with active COVID-19.

The rearrangement joins TRBV28 to TRBJ2-7, with 10 bases aligning to TRBD1. The CDR3 spans 17 residues. The germline CDR1 and CDR2 sequences are MDHEN and SYDVKM. The trim removed 2 bases at V and 0 bases at J, leaving 7 bases unmatched. The CDR3 loop reads CASSLVSGQGRSYEQYF. In DNA form, the CDR3 reads TGTGCCAGCAGTTTAGTCTCGGGACAGGGGCGCTCCTACGAGCAGTACTTC.

The chain has TRBV11-2 and TRBJ2-7, with a possible D match to TRBD2 (6 bases). Germline V gene sequence: CDR1 SGHAT, CDR2 FQNNGV. The V end was cut by 5 bases, the J end by 0 bases, with 14 bases between. The CDR3 is 15 residues long. The CDR3 spells CASSNGGQSSYEQYF. CDR3 nucleotides: TGTGCCAGCAGCAACGGGGGTCAGAGCTCCTACGAGCAGTACTTC.

V gene TRBV9 combines with J gene TRBJ2-1; 12 bases are a match to TRBD1. With V trimmed by 4 bases and J by 7 bases, 6 bases remained unmatched. This CDR3 region has 15 residues. Germline CDR1 reads SGDLS; CDR2 reads YYNGEE. For the CDR3, the DNA is TGTGCCAGCAGCAGTCGGGACAGGGGGCGAAATGAGCAGTTCTTC. Translated, it gives CASSSRDRGRNEQFF. Full variable domain (rest looked up from reference TRBV9 and TRBJ2-1): DSGVTQTPKHLITATGQRVTLRCSPRSGDLSVYWYQQSLDQGLQFLIQYYNGEERAKGNILERFSAQQFPDLHSELNLSSLELGDSALYFCASSSRDRGRNEQFFGPGTRLTVL.

A single count supports this clone. The CDR3 here is CASSPDGSGQPQHF. Written as DNA, the CDR3 is TGTGCCAGCAGTCCCGATGGGTCGGGTCAGCCCCAGCATTTT. The chain uses TRBV6-2 or TRBV6-3 and TRBJ1-5; D not resolved. This CDR3 is 14 amino acids long. Germline CDR1 and CDR2: MNHEY and SVGEGT. V lost 5 bases and J 6 bases, leaving 14 bases between the germline ends.

This chain connects TRBV6-6 to TRBJ2-7; 11 bases line up with TRBD1. This CDR3 is 16 amino acids long. Trimming at V came to 2 bases and at J to 6 bases, leaving 9 bases not matched to a gene. The germline gives CDR1 MNHNY, CDR2 SVGAGI (reference sequence). The CDR3, as DNA: TGTGCCAGCAGTTACCGCGGAGGACAGGGGGCGGGCGAGCAGTACTTC. Translating it yields CASSYRGGQGAGEQYF.

The V call is TRBV13, the J call TRBJ2-7; D unresolved. The V and J ends lost 2 bases and 4 bases respectively, with 6 bases between them. CDR1 is PRHDT, CDR2 FYEKMQ, per germline (reference sequence). CDR3 length equals 12 residues. The CDR3 spells CASSLSGYEQYF. The CDR3 DNA reads TGTGCCAGCAGCTTATCGGGTTACGAGCAGTACTTC.

V gene TRBV4-2 combines with J gene TRBJ1-2; TRBD1 agrees at 12 bases. After removal of 4 bases from V and 8 bases from J, the junction contained 11 bases not matched to a gene. Germline V lookup: CDR1 LGHNA, CDR2 YNFKEQ. The CDR3 consists of 16 residues. The CDR3 here is CASSPRPGQGATGYTF. DNA for the CDR3: TGTGCCAGCAGCCCCAGGCCGGGACAGGGGGCAACCGGCTACACCTTC.

The chain is built from TRBV27 and TRBJ2-4; a possible D gene is TRBD2 (6 bases). Germline-derived CDR1 and CDR2 are MNHEY and SMNVEV (reference sequence). The ends were cut back, 5 bases at V and 9 bases at J, with 14 bases in the middle. CDR3 length: 13 residues. This CDR3 is CASSRGEAGIQYF. For the CDR3, the DNA is TGTGCCAGCAGTCGCGGGGAAGCGGGCATTCAGTACTTC.

This clone was recorded only once. The chain carries TRBV24-1 and TRBJ2-2; 7 bases fit TRBD1. The CDR3 runs to 15 residues. Unmatched junction bases numbered 2, after V lost 5 bases and J lost 0 bases. The V gene's germline CDR1 is KGHDR and CDR2 SFDVKD. CDR3: CATSGDRANTGELFF. The DNA of the CDR3 is TGTGCCACCAGTGGGGACAGAGCGAACACCGGGGAGCTGTTTTTT.